The 32 T cell receptor beta chains below all came from one sample that was sequenced in a study of blood T cell repertoires in COVID-19. The repertoire was sequenced with immunoSEQ multiplex PCR; TCRdb's copy has only in-frame clones and lacks some. Among some 90,000 clones listed, approximately 80% were seen once. The sequencing sample was made of peripheral blood. The receptors here all came from a human donor in a cohort sampled during active COVID-19.

The chain joins TRBV4-1 to TRBJ2-5, with D possibly matching TRBD2 (6 bases). CDR3 size: 16 residues. Trimming shortened V by 5 bases and J by 3 bases, and 19 bases separated the two germline ends. Germline V gene lookup returns CDR1 MGHRA and CDR2 YSYEKL. Here the CDR3 reads CASSDRGSGVEETQYF. The CDR3 nucleotides are TGCGCCAGCAGCGATAGGGGTTCGGGGGTCGAAGAGACCCAGTACTTC.

The rearrangement uses TRBV28 and TRBJ2-7; 8 bases map to TRBD2. The J segment lost 4 bases and the V segment lost 3 bases, leaving 5 bases of the junction unmatched. Germline lookup yields CDR1 MDHEN and CDR2 SYDVKM. This CDR3 has 14 amino acids. The CDR3: CASSFASGYYEQYF. CDR3 nucleotide sequence: TGTGCCAGCAGTTTTGCTAGCGGGTATTACGAGCAGTACTTC.

The gene calls are TRBV6-5 and TRBJ2-1; perhaps TRBD2 as D (5 bases). The CDR3 extends over 15 amino acids. CDR1 MNHEY and CDR2 SVGAGI come from the germline V gene. With 6 bases removed from V and 0 bases from J, the gap between germline ends came to 12 bases. The CDR3: CASRPFGSSYNEQFF. The CDR3 nucleotides read TGTGCCAGCAGACCGTTTGGGAGCTCCTACAATGAGCAGTTCTTC.

The chain uses TRBV5-1 and TRBJ2-5; TRBD1 is a possible D gene (5 bases). This CDR3 comprises 14 residues. The V gene's germline CDR1 is SGHRS and CDR2 YFSETQ. Trimming cost V 3 bases and J 5 bases, with 14 bases left between them. CDR3 DNA: TGCGCCAGCAGCTCCCAGACAGTGGTTGAGACCCAGTACTTC. Translating it yields CASSSQTVVETQYF.

This sequence joins TRBV27 and TRBJ2-2, with 13 positions matching TRBD2. This CDR3 has 16 amino acids. CDR1 MNHEY and CDR2 SMNVEV come from the germline V gene (reference sequence). Trimming cost V 8 bases and J 5 bases; bases outside gene matches: 8. The CDR3 here is CASLRTSGRATGELFF. The CDR3 nucleotides are TGTGCCAGCCTTCGGACTAGCGGGAGAGCGACCGGGGAGCTGTTTTTT.

The chain uses TRBV5-4 and TRBJ2-3, with TRBD2 as a possible D gene (5 bases). Germline V gene lookup returns CDR1 SGHNT and CDR2 YYREEE (reference sequence). V was trimmed by 4 bases and J by 0 bases, leaving 15 bases between them. The CDR3 runs 16 residues. This chain's CDR3 is CASSRGLGGSTDTQYF. In DNA, the CDR3 is TGTGCCAGCAGCCGTGGATTGGGCGGGAGCACAGATACGCAGTATTTT.

This chain links TRBV10-3 with TRBJ1-5; no reliable D call. The CDR3 spans 15 residues. Germline-derived CDR1 and CDR2 are ENHRY and SYGVKD. Trimming took off 6 bases at V and 3 bases at J, with 15 bases between the two ends. The CDR3 region is CAISPTELSNQPQHF. CDR3 nucleotides: TGTGCCATCAGCCCCACAGAGCTCTCCAATCAGCCCCAGCATTTT.

This clone was seen only a few times. The chain carries TRBV18 and TRBJ1-5; weak D call: TRBD1 (5 bases). The CDR3 is 14 amino acids. V lost 2 bases to trimming and J lost 1 base, with 6 bases between them. CDR1 is KGHSH, CDR2 LQKENI, per germline. The CDR3 coding sequence is TGTGCCAGCTCACCATCAGGGAGCAATCAGCCCCAGCATTTT. Translated, it gives CASSPSGSNQPQHF.

The rearrangement uses TRBV6-5 and TRBJ2-5, with 8 bases matching TRBD2. The CDR3 loop spans 13 amino acids. Germline V gene lookup returns CDR1 MNHEY and CDR2 SVGAGI. The V and J ends lost 10 bases and 4 bases, in that order; junction bases with no gene match: 8. DNA for the CDR3: TGTGCCACCTCTCCGGGACTAGGAGAGACCCAGTACTTC. This translates into CATSPGLGETQYF.

This chain joins TRBV5-1 and TRBJ2-5; D is possibly TRBD1 (5 bases). This CDR3 is 20 amino acids long. Per germline, CDR1 SGHRS and CDR2 YFSETQ. V lost 0 bases and J 5 bases, leaving 29 bases between the germline ends. CDR3: CASSLARVGAPVHQSETQYF. The CDR3 DNA reads TGCGCCAGCAGCTTGGCCAGGGTAGGGGCCCCGGTGCACCAATCGGAGACCCAGTACTTC.

This chain joins TRBV30 and TRBJ1-1, with no clear D. CDR1 is GTSNPN and CDR2 is SVGIG in the germline V gene (reference sequence). This CDR3 spans 13 amino acids. V was clipped by 4 bases and J by 3 bases, with 12 bases between them. CDR3 sequence (DNA): TGTGCCTGGACAAGAGAGAGGGACACTGAAGCTTTCTTT. The encoded protein is CAWTRERDTEAFF.

This chain uses TRBV6-5 with TRBJ2-7; 8 nucleotides align to TRBD1. In germline, CDR1 is MNHEY, CDR2 SVGAGI. The CDR3 runs 13 residues. V shed 7 bases and J 0 bases; nucleotides not matched to a gene: 2. The CDR3 reads CASTRGLSYEQYF. In DNA, the CDR3 is TGTGCCAGCACCAGGGGGCTCTCCTACGAGCAGTACTTC.

This chain connects TRBV7-7 to TRBJ2-1, with D perhaps TRBD2 (5 bases). The germline CDR1 and CDR2 sequences are SSHAT and FNYEAQ (reference sequence). The CDR3 sequence is 15 residues long. V was clipped by 1 base and J by 0 bases, with 7 bases between them. Written as DNA, the CDR3 is TGTGCCAGCAGCTTAGAGAGGGCCTCCTACAATGAGCAGTTCTTC. It specifies CASSLERASYNEQFF.

This clone has more than one count but fewer than ten. This specimen includes other DNA sequences encoding the same CDR3. The V gene is TRBV7-9, the J gene TRBJ1-2, with a tentative D call TRBD1 (5 bases). Germline-derived CDR1 and CDR2 are SEHNR and FQNEAQ (reference sequence). V lost 5 bases and J 2 bases, leaving 18 bases between the germline ends. The CDR3 length is 16 residues. CDR3 in amino acids: CASSPPGDPGNYGYTF. The CDR3 coding sequence is TGTGCCAGCAGCCCCCCGGGGGACCCGGGAAACTATGGCTACACCTTC.

In this sample, this clone turned up a few times. The V gene is TRBV5-6, the J gene TRBJ2-5; TRBD1 matches at 8 bases. Looked up from germline, CDR1 is SGHDT and CDR2 is YYEEEE. The V gene end was trimmed by 4 bases and the J gene end by 6 bases; junction bases not matched to a gene: 11. The CDR3 is 15 residues long. This chain's CDR3 is CASSTQTGAGQTQYF. The CDR3 DNA follows: TGTGCCAGCAGCACACAGACAGGGGCCGGGCAGACCCAGTACTTC.

The chain has TRBV12-3 or TRBV12-4 and TRBJ1-1; D remains ambiguous. The CDR3 totals 13 residues. V lost 0 bases to trimming and J lost 10 bases, with 12 bases between them. The CDR3 loop is CASSLATQTGAFF. CDR3 coding DNA: TGTGCCAGCAGTTTAGCCACACAGACCGGAGCTTTCTTT.

V usage is TRBV9 and J usage is TRBJ1-3; TRBD1 might be the D (5 bases). The CDR3 loop spans 13 amino acids. V was pared by 3 bases and J by 11 bases, with 15 bases between. Germline CDR1 and CDR2: SGDLS and YYNGEE. CDR3 amino acids: CASSGGTGKAIYF. DNA for the CDR3: TGTGCCAGCAGCGGGGGAACAGGAAAGGCCATATATTTT. The full variable domain, rest sourced from reference TRBV9 and TRBJ1-3, is DSGVTQTPKHLITATGQRVTLRCSPRSGDLSVYWYQQSLDQGLQFLIQYYNGEERAKGNILERFSAQQFPDLHSELNLSSLELGDSALYFCASSGGTGKAIYFGEGSWLTVV.

This clone has a single count. The CDR3 region is CASSSGQTNTEAFF. As DNA, the CDR3 is TGTGCCAGCAGCTCGGGACAGACGAACACTGAAGCTTTCTTT. The chain couples TRBV7-9 to TRBJ1-1, with 7 positions matching TRBD1. The CDR3 is made up of 14 amino acids. Germline values: CDR1 SEHNR, CDR2 FQNEAQ (reference sequence). Germline trimming cut 4 bases from V and 1 base from J; bases unmatched to any gene: 3.

The chain links TRBV24-1 to TRBJ2-1; TRBD2 matches at 12 bases. With 1 base clipped from V and 9 bases from J, the junction kept 12 bases outside the gene matches. The CDR3 spans 18 residues. The germline gives CDR1 KGHDR, CDR2 SFDVKD. CDR3 DNA: TGTGCCACCAGTGATTTTAGGGCTAGCGGGAGGGCCCTCAGTGAGCAGTTCTTC. It codes for CATSDFRASGRALSEQFF.

The chain recombines TRBV7-2 with TRBJ2-4; the match to TRBD2 covers 9 bases. The germline CDR1 and CDR2 sequences are SGHTA and FQGNSA. CDR3 size: 16 residues. The V gene end was trimmed by 0 bases and the J gene end by 4 bases; junction bases not matched to a gene: 4. The CDR3 sequence: CASSLASGSGKNIQYF. The CDR3 region has the DNA TGTGCCAGCAGCTTAGCTAGCGGGAGCGGAAAAAACATTCAGTACTTC. The variable domain in full, completed from reference TRBV7-2 and TRBJ2-4, reads GAGVSQSPSNKVTEKGKDVELRCDPISGHTALYWYRQSLGQGLEFLIYFQGNSAPDKSGLPSDRFSAERTGGSVSTLTIQRTQQEDSAVYLCASSLASGSGKNIQYFGAGTRLSVL.

The genes are TRBV2 and TRBJ1-1; TRBD1 aligns across 8 bases. The J segment lost 4 bases and the V segment lost 6 bases, leaving 13 bases of the junction unmatched. The CDR3 covers 16 residues. CDR1 is SNHLY and CDR2 is FYNNEI in the germline V gene. For the CDR3, the DNA is TGTGCCAGCAGAGAAAGGACAGGGCCCGGGGGCACTGAAGCTTTCTTT. It specifies CASRERTGPGGTEAFF.

The gene calls are TRBV9 and TRBJ1-2; TRBD1 matches at 8 bases. Trimming removed 3 bases from V and 8 bases from J; junction bases left unmatched: 12. The CDR3 is 15 residues long. Per germline, CDR1 SGDLS and CDR2 YYNGEE. CDR3 amino acids: CASSATGGAAGGYTF. In nucleotides, the CDR3 is TGTGCCAGCAGCGCAACAGGGGGGGCAGCCGGGGGCTACACCTTC.

V usage is TRBV10-1 and J usage is TRBJ2-5; a weak D match, TRBD1 (6 bases). There are 15 residues in the CDR3. V was trimmed by 4 bases and J by 2 bases, leaving 14 bases between them. CDR1 WNHNN and CDR2 SYGVQD come from the germline V gene (reference sequence). The CDR3 reads CASSGGRGWQETQYF. The DNA of the CDR3 is TGCGCCAGCAGTGGGGGCAGGGGATGGCAAGAGACCCAGTACTTC.

V is TRBV5-1 and J is TRBJ2-5, with D possibly matching TRBD1 (5 bases). The germline gives CDR1 SGHRS, CDR2 YFSETQ. CDR3 length: 13 residues. Trimming took 5 bases from V and 3 from J, leaving 11 bases between them. For the CDR3, the DNA is TGCGCCAGCAGTAGACAGAGCAAAGAGACCCAGTACTTC. It encodes CASSRQSKETQYF.

V usage is TRBV21-1 and J usage is TRBJ2-7; TRBD2, the table's D call, was not compared with the DNA. TRBV21-1 is listed as a pseudogene. The CDR3 has 17 residues. CDR3 region: CASRLGLAGDGEGEQYF. In nucleotides, the CDR3 is TGTGCCAGCAGACTCGGACTAGCGGGAGACGGGGAGGGCGAGCAGTACTTC.

This clone appeared a single time. The genes are TRBV5-6 and TRBJ2-5, with a possible D match to TRBD2 (7 bases). CDR1 SGHDT and CDR2 YYEEEE come from the germline V gene. Trimming cost V 4 bases and J 4 bases, with 17 bases left between them. CDR3 length equals 15 residues. CDR3 in amino acids: CASSRGWGGGETQYF. CDR3 coding DNA: TGTGCCAGCAGCCGGGGTTGGGGGGGCGGAGAGACCCAGTACTTC.

The chain links TRBV6-6 to TRBJ1-1, with 8 positions matching TRBD1. The CDR3 sequence is 13 residues long. V trimming: 6 bases; J trimming: 7 bases; junction bases outside the gene matches: 7. The germline V gene encodes CDR1 MNHNY and CDR2 SVGAGI (reference sequence). This CDR3 reads CASSLTGAYEAFF. The CDR3 DNA sequence: TGTGCCAGCAGCCTGACAGGGGCCTATGAAGCTTTCTTT.

This clone showed up just a few times. The rearrangement links TRBV5-4 to TRBJ2-6; D is ambiguous. This CDR3 has 13 amino acids. CDR1 and CDR2 (germline): SGHNT, YYREEE (reference sequence). Trimming took 4 bases from V and 2 from J, leaving 4 bases between them. The CDR3 coding sequence is TGTGCCAGCAGCCCCGCTGGGGCCAACGTCCTGACTTTC. It encodes CASSPAGANVLTF.

The V call is TRBV4-1, the J call TRBJ1-5; D remains unclear. This CDR3 is 15 amino acids long. Germline lookup yields CDR1 MGHRA and CDR2 YSYEKL. Trimming shortened V by 0 bases and J by 15 bases, and 21 bases separated the two germline ends. The CDR3, as DNA: TGCGCCAGCAGCCAAGATTTGGGGAGCACTCCCCTAGGGCATTTT. Its translation is CASSQDLGSTPLGHF.

This clone appeared a few times. The V gene is TRBV15, the J gene TRBJ2-7, with 7 bases lining up with TRBD2. The trim removed 9 bases at V and 4 bases at J, leaving 15 bases unmatched. The CDR3 extends over 15 amino acids. Germline CDR1 is LNHNV and CDR2 is YYDKDF (reference sequence). CDR3 protein: CATKGEGQGGYEQYF. In DNA, the CDR3 is TGTGCCACTAAAGGCGAGGGCCAGGGAGGGTACGAGCAGTACTTC.

The V and J genes are TRBV10-3 and TRBJ2-7; D is uncertain. CDR1 is ENHRY, CDR2 SYGVKD, per germline. The CDR3 runs to 10 residues. Trimming shortened V by 9 bases and J by 3 bases, and 6 bases separated the two germline ends. The CDR3 coding sequence is TGTGCCATTGGCTTCTACGAGCAGTACTTC. It is translated as CAIGFYEQYF.

V is TRBV28 and J is TRBJ2-7; 8 nucleotides match TRBD1. Per germline, CDR1 MDHEN and CDR2 SYDVKM. The V gene end was trimmed by 7 bases and the J gene end by 4 bases; junction bases not matched to a gene: 9. The length of the CDR3 is 14 residues. The CDR3 coding sequence is TGTGCCAGCATCGATCAGACAGGGGTTTACGAGCAGTACTTC. It translates to CASIDQTGVYEQYF. Full variable domain (remainder filled in from reference TRBV28 and TRBJ2-7): DVKVTQSSRYLVKRTGEKVFLECVQDMDHENMFWYRQDPGLGLRLIYFSYDVKMKEKGDIPEGYSVSREKKERFSLILESASTNQTSMYLCASIDQTGVYEQYFGPGTRLTVT.